The 5 T cell receptor beta chains given below trace back to one sample, sequenced in a study of tumor-infiltrating lymphocytes in localized non-small cell lung cancer. Sequencing used immunoSEQ multiplex PCR; TCRdb keeps in-frame clones, though not all of them. The table lists approximately 13,000 clones, 60% to 85% of them singletons, with around 12% in the top ten. Sequenced input: lung tumor tissue. The receptor set was obtained from a human donor with non-small cell lung cancer.

The chain is built from TRBV7-2 and TRBJ1-2, with 9 positions matching TRBD1. V shed 5 bases and J 4 bases; nucleotides not matched to a gene: 5. The CDR3 consists of 14 residues. Germline V gene lookup returns CDR1 SGHTA and CDR2 FQGNSA. CDR3 protein: CASSTTGQGYGYTF. The CDR3 bases are TGTGCCAGCAGCACTACGGGACAGGGCTATGGCTACACCTTC.

The V call is TRBV9, the J call TRBJ1-2, with 7 bases identical to TRBD1. The trim removed 4 bases at V and 10 bases at J, leaving 22 bases unmatched. The CDR3 consists of 17 residues. Germline V gene data show CDR1 as SGDLS and CDR2 as YYNGEE. CDR3 nucleotide sequence: TGTGCCAGCAGCCCTACTATAGGGGGGGGGACAGATAAGGTCTACACCTTC. Translating it yields CASSPTIGGGTDKVYTF.

This sequence joins TRBV5-1 and TRBJ2-5, with D tentatively TRBD1 (5 bases). The CDR3 runs to 18 residues. Germline CDR1 reads SGHRS; CDR2 reads YFSETQ. V was clipped by 2 bases and J by 1 base, with 21 bases between them. The CDR3 DNA is TGCGCCAGCAGCTTCAATATACGGTTTGCGCAGGGCCAAGAGACCCAGTACTTC. This codes for CASSFNIRFAQGQETQYF.

The gene calls are TRBV6-1 and TRBJ1-5, with D uncertain. V was clipped by 6 bases and J by 4 bases, with 7 bases between them. CDR1 is MNHNS and CDR2 is SASEGT in the germline V gene. CDR3 length equals 12 residues. CDR3 amino acids: CASRYPNQPQHF. In nucleotides, the CDR3 is TGTGCCAGCAGATACCCGAATCAGCCCCAGCATTTT.

V and J are TRBV13 and TRBJ2-7; the match to TRBD2 covers 10 bases. The CDR3 consists of 15 residues. Germline V lookup: CDR1 PRHDT, CDR2 FYEKMQ (reference sequence). V was pared by 3 bases and J by 0 bases, with 2 bases of the junction left unmatched. This CDR3 is CASSFSGRSSYEQYF. CDR3 DNA sequence: TGTGCCAGCAGCTTTAGCGGGAGGAGCTCCTACGAGCAGTACTTC.